This entry describes one T cell receptor beta chain. The antigen is not known. The ends were cut back, 2 bases at V and 7 bases at J, with 17 bases in the middle. Looked up from germline, CDR1 is MNHEY and CDR2 is SMNVEV (reference sequence). The CDR3 spans 15 residues. The data were produced by immunoSEQ multiplex PCR, yet TCRdb's version contains in-frame clones alone and is incomplete. The sample carries over 2,000,000 clones, about 93% recorded once. This record belongs to a study of shared clonotypes between healthy human individuals. On the study more broadly: Researchers assigned three CD4 naive, three CD4 memory, two CD8 naive and one CD8 memory plate to each donor. Findings of the study overall: Donor clonotype sharing was expected to depend on sequencing depth. Roughly 5% of naive CD4 clonotypes were common to four donors.

CD45RO-negative, CCR7-positively selected cells formed the naive CD8 fraction, excluding terminally differentiated effector memory CD45RA+ cells. The specimen sequenced was naive CD8+ T cells from PBMCs. This clonotype was obtained from a man between 18 and 35 years old in good health. Some clones in this sample may be carry-over from other donors' samples. The gene calls are TRBV27 and TRBJ2-5, with D perhaps TRBD1 (5 bases). This CDR3 reads CASSLAGYSVATQYF. CDR3 nucleotides: TGTGCCAGCAGTTTAGCAGGGTATTCTGTTGCGACCCAGTACTTC.